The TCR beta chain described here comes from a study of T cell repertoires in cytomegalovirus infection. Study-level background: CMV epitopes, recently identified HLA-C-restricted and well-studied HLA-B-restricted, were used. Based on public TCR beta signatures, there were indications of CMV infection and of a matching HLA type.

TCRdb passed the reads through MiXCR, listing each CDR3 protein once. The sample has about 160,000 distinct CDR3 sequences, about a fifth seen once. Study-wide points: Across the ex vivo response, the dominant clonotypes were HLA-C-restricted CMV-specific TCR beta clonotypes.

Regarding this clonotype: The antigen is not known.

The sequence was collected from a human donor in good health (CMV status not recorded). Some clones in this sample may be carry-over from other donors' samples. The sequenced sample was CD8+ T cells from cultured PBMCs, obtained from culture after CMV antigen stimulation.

The CDR3 sequence: CASGRKDRGQGSNQPQHF. CDR3 in DNA: TGTGCTAGTGGTCGAAAGGACAGGGGCCAGGGTAGCAATCAGCCCCAGCATTTT. The chain couples TRBV12-5 to TRBJ1-5; 9 bases map to TRBD1. V trimming: 5 bases; J trimming: 0 bases; junction bases outside the gene matches: 11. The CDR3 is made up of 18 amino acids. The germline V gene has CDR1 LGHNT and CDR2 FRNRAP.